A selection of T cell receptor beta chains follows, all from one sample in a study of blood T cell repertoires in COVID-19. Libraries were prepared by immunoSEQ multiplex PCR; TCRdb keeps only in-frame clonotypes and omits some of them. This repertoire shows roughly 92,000 clones, about 90% found once; its top ten account for around 7%. Material: peripheral blood. The receptor set was obtained from a human donor with acute or convalescent COVID-19. The donor label of this sample is uncertain. Both conserved end residues are part of each CDR3. The order of the fields is J gene, V gene, clone size, D gene, CDR3 protein, CDR3 DNA. D genes are given only for firm matches. The size entry is marked missing in some rows and otherwise reads once, few, many or a size class.

j_gene: TRBJ1-3
v_gene: TRBV6-5
abundance: .
d_gene: TRBD1
CDR3aa: CASSPTGSPGNTIYF
CDR3nt: TGTGCCAGCAGTCCGACAGGGTCCCCTGGAAACACCATATATTTT

j_gene: TRBJ2-7
v_gene: TRBV4-1
abundance: .
d_gene: TRBD2
CDR3aa: CASSRTSGGYEQYF
CDR3nt: TGCGCCAGCAGCCGGACTAGCGGGGGATACGAGCAGTACTTC

j_gene: TRBJ2-2
v_gene: TRBV1
abundance: .
d_gene: .
CDR3aa: CTSSHYLREGATGELFF
CDR3nt: TGCACCAGCAGCCATTATTTGCGGGAGGGCGCGACCGGGGAGCTGTTTTTT

j_gene: TRBJ1-1
v_gene: TRBV28
abundance: .
d_gene: TRBD1
CDR3aa: CASRGQARGEAFF
CDR3nt: TGTGCCAGCAGAGGGCAGGCCAGGGGGGAGGCTTTCTTT

j_gene: TRBJ2-3
v_gene: TRBV6-5
abundance: .
d_gene: .
CDR3aa: CASSNRNTQYF
CDR3nt: TGTGCCAGCAGTAACAGGAATACGCAGTATTTT

j_gene: TRBJ2-3
v_gene: TRBV7-9
abundance: .
d_gene: TRBD2
CDR3aa: CASSPRGGGGQKDTQYF
CDR3nt: TGTGCCAGCAGCCCCCGGGGGGGCGGGGGGCAAAAAGATACGCAGTATTTT

j_gene: TRBJ2-7
v_gene: TRBV6-2/TRBV6-3
abundance: .
d_gene: .
CDR3aa: CASSYPGLGSYEQYF
CDR3nt: TGTGCCAGCAGTTATCCGGGACTGGGGTCCTACGAGCAGTACTTC

j_gene: TRBJ1-5
v_gene: TRBV29-1
abundance: .
d_gene: TRBD1
CDR3aa: CSVTQGAGNQPQHF
CDR3nt: TGCAGCGTAACACAGGGGGCAGGCAATCAGCCCCAGCATTTT

j_gene: TRBJ2-1
v_gene: TRBV18
abundance: .
d_gene: TRBD2
CDR3aa: CASSPGLESYNEQFF
CDR3nt: TGTGCCAGCTCACCGGGACTAGAGTCCTACAATGAGCAGTTCTTC

j_gene: TRBJ2-7
v_gene: TRBV7-8
abundance: .
d_gene: TRBD1
CDR3aa: CASSTGTEGSEQYF
CDR3nt: TGTGCCAGCAGCACCGGGACAGAAGGGAGCGAGCAGTACTTC

j_gene: TRBJ1-2
v_gene: TRBV20-1
abundance: .
d_gene: .
CDR3aa: CSAPEPEGYTF
CDR3nt: TGCAGTGCCCCTGAGCCGGAGGGCTACACCTTC

j_gene: TRBJ1-2
v_gene: TRBV11-2
abundance: .
d_gene: .
CDR3aa: CASSALRRYYGYTF
CDR3nt: TGTGCCAGCAGCGCTTTAAGGAGATACTATGGCTACACCTTC

j_gene: TRBJ1-1
v_gene: TRBV6-6
abundance: few
d_gene: .
CDR3aa: CASSLRGSHEAFF
CDR3nt: TGTGCCAGCAGTCTCCGCGGCAGCCATGAAGCTTTCTTT

j_gene: TRBJ1-2
v_gene: TRBV10-3
abundance: .
d_gene: .
CDR3aa: CAISEGEGTDYGYTF
CDR3nt: TGTGCCATCAGTGAGGGGGAGGGAACGGACTATGGCTACACCTTC

j_gene: TRBJ2-2
v_gene: TRBV5-6
abundance: few
d_gene: .
CDR3aa: CASSTKTANTGELFF
CDR3nt: TGTGCCAGCAGCACAAAGACAGCTAACACCGGGGAGCTGTTTTTT

j_gene: TRBJ1-5
v_gene: TRBV4-1
abundance: .
d_gene: TRBD1
CDR3aa: CASSQDLDRVNQPQHF
CDR3nt: TGCGCCAGCAGCCAAGATCTAGACAGGGTCAATCAGCCCCAGCATTTT

j_gene: TRBJ2-4
v_gene: TRBV6-5
abundance: .
d_gene: TRBD1
CDR3aa: CASSYSGDSQYF
CDR3nt: TGTGCCAGCAGTTACTCGGGGGACAGTCAGTACTTC

j_gene: TRBJ2-1
v_gene: TRBV13
abundance: few
d_gene: .
CDR3aa: CASSTSGSGYNEQFF
CDR3nt: TGTGCCAGCAGCACGTCCGGTTCGGGCTACAATGAGCAGTTCTTC

j_gene: TRBJ2-5
v_gene: TRBV15
abundance: .
d_gene: TRBD1
CDR3aa: CATSRDRTGVTQYF
CDR3nt: TGTGCCACCAGCAGAGATAGAACAGGGGTGACCCAGTACTTC

j_gene: TRBJ2-7
v_gene: TRBV6-2/TRBV6-3
abundance: .
d_gene: .
CDR3aa: CASSYEAGPTPYEQYF
CDR3nt: TGTGCCAGCAGTTACGAAGCGGGTCCTACCCCCTACGAGCAGTACTTC

j_gene: TRBJ1-1
v_gene: TRBV5-1
abundance: .
d_gene: .
CDR3aa: CASSLWGDTEAFF
CDR3nt: TGCGCCAGCAGCTTGTGGGGAGACACTGAAGCTTTCTTT